This T cell receptor (beta chain) originates from a study of human T cells and chemical hapten exposure. Study-wide results and caveats: The study found that DPC sensitization did not change TCRs above 1 in 1000 frequency.

Germline loops: CDR1 LNHNV, CDR2 YYDKDF (reference sequence). The CDR3 has 20 residues. Trimming cost V 2 bases and J 0 bases; bases outside gene matches: 8. As the library was built, unique molecular identifiers were attached to individual cDNA molecules. TCRdb reanalysed the RACE reads using MiXCR and keeps one entry per CDR3 protein. The profile shows more than 80,000 distinct CDR3 sequences, about a tenth of them singletons. Time point given: pre-sensitization, week 0. Regarding treatment: therapeutic diphenylcyclopropenone sensitization with weekly scalp DPC. As for this clonotype: Its target is unknown.

The chain recombines TRBV15 with TRBJ2-2, with TRBD2 matching 14 bases. The receptor comes from a woman aged 55 to 70 with alopecia areata. Some clones in this sample may be carry-over from other donors' samples. This specimen was whole blood, taken in connection with sensitization to the hapten diphenylcyclopropenone (DPC). This CDR3 is CATSRYPTSGGATNTGELFF. CDR3 in DNA: TGTGCCACCAGCAGATACCCGACTAGCGGGGGGGCTACGAACACCGGGGAGCTGTTTTTT.